The 28 T cell receptor beta chains presented below share a single source sample, sequenced in a study. TCRdb reprocessed the 5' RACE reads via MiXCR and lists one record per CDR3 protein. The sample lists tens of thousands of distinct CDR3 sequences, roughly 30% occurring once. Sequenced: naive CD4+ T cells sorted from blood. Indicated subset: naive CD4+ T cells, CD4+CD45RA+CD25-. The receptors were sampled from a female donor with breast cancer.

This clonotype was counted once. The chain links TRBV5-1 to TRBJ2-1; D not resolved. Between the trimmed V and J ends, which lost 1 base and 3 bases, there was a span of 8 bases. Germline V gene lookup returns CDR1 SGHRS and CDR2 YFSETQ. The CDR3 has 14 residues. The CDR3 is CASSLRPGYNEQFF. DNA of the CDR3: TGCGCCAGCAGCTTGAGGCCGGGCTACAATGAGCAGTTCTTC.

This clonotype was detected a few times. J is TRBJ2-5 and V is TRBV28; 8 nucleotides match TRBD1. V lost 8 bases and J lost 5; bases outside the gene matches: 7. CDR3 length: 13 residues. Germline V lookup: CDR1 MDHEN, CDR2 SYDVKM. The CDR3 sequence is CASYRQGTETQYF. Here the CDR3 DNA reads TGTGCCAGCTACAGACAGGGGACGGAGACCCAGTACTTC.

V and J are TRBV12-3 or TRBV12-4 and TRBJ2-3; D possibly corresponds to TRBD1 (5 bases). The CDR3 has 16 amino acids. V gave up 5 bases and J gave up 2 bases, with 17 bases separating them. In nucleotides, the CDR3 is TGTGCCAGCAGTCAACCGACAACACAGGTCACAGATACGCAGTATTTT. It is translated as CASSQPTTQVTDTQYF.

By share, this clonotype counts as medium-sized. This chain links TRBV7-9 with TRBJ2-2; weak D call: TRBD2 (5 bases). Germline assignment: CDR1 SEHNR and CDR2 FQNEAQ (reference sequence). Trimming removed 10 bases at V and 1 base at J, with 10 bases between. This CDR3 region has 13 residues. This CDR3 is CAISGKNTGELFF. CDR3 in DNA: TGTGCCATCTCCGGGAAGAACACCGGGGAGCTGTTTTTT.

The V call is TRBV5-1, the J call TRBJ2-2, with unresolved D. Trimming took off 4 bases at V and 2 bases at J, with 0 bases between the two ends. This CDR3 is built from 11 residues. Germline lookup yields CDR1 SGHRS and CDR2 YFSETQ. The CDR3 DNA is TGCGCCAGCAGCAACACCGGGGAGCTGTTTTTT. This encodes CASSNTGELFF.

V gene TRBV7-9 combines with J gene TRBJ2-3; possible D gene TRBD2, 5 bases. The CDR3 length is 15 residues. The germline CDR1 and CDR2 sequences are SEHNR and FQNEAQ (reference sequence). V was shortened by 0 bases and J by 3 bases, with 10 bases between the two germline ends. Here the CDR3 DNA reads TGTGCCAGCAGCTTAGCGGCGGGTTGGACAGATACGCAGTATTTT. Protein: CASSLAAGWTDTQYF.

The V and J genes are TRBV24-1 and TRBJ2-5; TRBD1 might be the D (5 bases). Germline V gene data show CDR1 as KGHDR and CDR2 as SFDVKD. CDR3 length: 16 residues. The V end was cut by 3 bases, the J end by 5 bases, with 18 bases between. The CDR3 here is CATSDPSGAGLETQYF. As DNA, the CDR3 is TGTGCCACCAGTGATCCGTCAGGTGCAGGGTTGGAGACCCAGTACTTC.

This clonotype is deemed medium-sized (0.01 to 0.1%). The chain employs TRBV29-1 and TRBJ2-3, with TRBD1 identical over 9 bases. The CDR3 totals 15 residues. J gave up 2 bases and V 1 base, and 4 bases lay outside the gene matches. Germline-derived CDR1 and CDR2 are SQVTM and ANQGSEA. Written as DNA, the CDR3 is TGCAGCGTTGAAGGTGGGACAGGGATCACAGATACGCAGTATTTT. It yields the protein CSVEGGTGITDTQYF.

This clonotype was found a few times. V gene TRBV6-6 combines with J gene TRBJ2-7; 15 nucleotides align to TRBD2. Germline CDR1 MNHNY, CDR2 SVGAGI (reference sequence). Unmatched junction bases numbered 10, after V lost 3 bases and J lost 4 bases. The CDR3 has 18 residues. For the CDR3, the DNA is TGTGCCAGCAGTTATCTAAGCACCGGGACTAGCGGGAGGTACGAGCAGTACTTC. Translated: CASSYLSTGTSGRYEQYF.

This clonotype appeared a few times. The V gene is TRBV7-8, the J gene TRBJ2-7; 8 nucleotides agree with TRBD2. The germline CDR1 and CDR2 sequences are SGHVS and FQNEAQ. The CDR3 spans 17 residues. The trim removed 1 base at V and 2 bases at J, leaving 10 bases unmatched. CDR3 coding DNA: TGTGCCAGCAGCTTAGTTGGCGGCGGCGGGGGGCCCTACGAGCAGTACTTC. Amino acids: CASSLVGGGGGPYEQYF.

The sample holds a few counts of this clonotype. The chain couples TRBV6-2 or TRBV6-3 to TRBJ2-7; 7 nucleotides agree with TRBD1. CDR3 size: 14 residues. J was trimmed by 5 bases and V by 5 bases; bases with no gene match: 9. Germline CDR1 MNHEY, CDR2 SVGEGT. CDR3 in DNA: TGTGCCAGCAGTAGCCTACAGGGGACCCACGAGCAGTACTTC. Its translation is CASSSLQGTHEQYF.

The chain recombines TRBV5-1 with TRBJ2-7; D is tentatively TRBD1 or TRBD2 (5 bases each). Germline CDR1 SGHRS, CDR2 YFSETQ. The germline V and J ends were trimmed by 2 bases and 1 base, with 13 bases remaining between them. The length of the CDR3 is 15 residues. The CDR3 nucleotides read TGCGCCAGCAGCTTTACGGGACCGCGATCCTACGAGCAGTACTTC. Its protein is CASSFTGPRSYEQYF.

The rearrangement uses TRBV6-1 and TRBJ2-5; 9 bases align to TRBD2. CDR1 MNHNS and CDR2 SASEGT come from the germline V gene. There are 16 residues in the CDR3. The J segment lost 2 bases and the V segment lost 5 bases, leaving 9 bases of the junction unmatched. In nucleotides, the CDR3 is TGTGCCAGCAGTCGGGCTAGCGGGGCAGAACAAGAGACCCAGTACTTC. Its protein is CASSRASGAEQETQYF.

The chain is built from TRBV7-3 and TRBJ1-1; D gene uncertain. The CDR3 extends over 13 amino acids. CDR1 is SGHTA, CDR2 FQGTGA, per germline. Trimming pared 0 bases from V and 4 bases from J, leaving 6 bases between. In DNA form, the CDR3 reads TGTGCCAGCAGCTTAACGCCAGTCACTGAAGCTTTCTTT. Protein product: CASSLTPVTEAFF.

This rearrangement joins TRBV7-3 to TRBJ2-2, with 11 bases fitting TRBD1. The germline gives CDR1 SGHTA, CDR2 FQGTGA. This CDR3 is built from 16 residues. Trimming took 5 bases from V and 4 from J; bases not matched to a gene: 6. The CDR3 spells CASSPRTGGVTGELFF. CDR3 DNA sequence: TGTGCCAGCAGCCCCCGGACAGGGGGCGTCACCGGGGAGCTGTTTTTT.

In its sample, this clonotype ranks as medium-sized. The chain has TRBV28 and TRBJ2-1; D not certain. The CDR3 covers 13 residues. Germline CDR1 is MDHEN and CDR2 is SYDVKM. V was trimmed by 4 bases and J by 4 bases, leaving 8 bases between them. The CDR3 coding sequence is TGTGCCAGCAGTTCGACTGGATACAATGAGCAGTTCTTC. Residues: CASSSTGYNEQFF. The entire variable domain, with the rest obtained from reference TRBV28 and TRBJ2-1, is as follows: DVKVTQSSRYLVKRTGEKVFLECVQDMDHENMFWYRQDPGLGLRLIYFSYDVKMKEKGDIPEGYSVSREKKERFSLILESASTNQTSMYLCASSSTGYNEQFFGPGTRLTVL.

This clonotype has ten or more counts. The rearrangement links TRBV10-2 to TRBJ2-7; D unclear. Trimming took 2 bases from V and 3 from J, leaving 2 bases between them. The CDR3 is 11 amino acids. Germline-derived CDR1 and CDR2 are WSHSY and SAAADI. CDR3 protein: CASSEIYEQYF. DNA for the CDR3: TGCGCCAGCAGTGAGATCTACGAGCAGTACTTC.

At least ten counts were recorded for this clonotype. The chain couples TRBV11-2 to TRBJ1-2; possibly TRBD1 for D (6 bases). Deletions cut 4 bases from V and 6 bases from J, with 15 bases between. The CDR3 runs to 14 residues. Germline CDR1 reads SGHAT; CDR2 reads FQNNGV. CDR3 loop: CASSSARGPNGYTF. In DNA form, the CDR3 reads TGTGCCAGCAGCTCCGCTCGGGGGCCAAATGGCTACACCTTC.

V is TRBV3-1 and J is TRBJ2-1, with 14 bases that match TRBD2. The J segment lost 12 bases and the V segment lost 1 base, leaving 8 bases of the junction unmatched. This CDR3 is built from 16 residues. Per germline, CDR1 LGHDT and CDR2 YNNKEL (reference sequence). The CDR3 sequence is CASSQAGLAGGSRQFF. The DNA of the CDR3 is TGTGCCAGCAGCCAAGCAGGACTAGCGGGAGGCTCAAGGCAGTTCTTC.

This clonotype was picked up a small number of times. The gene calls are TRBV4-2 and TRBJ2-2; TRBD1 agrees at 10 bases. The trim removed 6 bases at V and 6 bases at J, leaving 7 bases unmatched. The CDR3 length is 15 residues. The V gene's germline CDR1 is LGHNA and CDR2 YNFKEQ. This CDR3 reads CASSSGTGDAGELFF. CDR3 coding DNA: TGTGCCAGCAGTTCCGGGACAGGGGATGCCGGGGAGCTGTTTTTT.

At least ten counts were recorded for this clonotype. The chain has TRBV5-1 and TRBJ2-5; D not resolved. Between the trimmed V and J ends, which lost 3 bases and 4 bases, there was a span of 13 bases. Per germline, CDR1 SGHRS and CDR2 YFSETQ. The CDR3 consists of 14 residues. CDR3 sequence reads: CASSSNTAGETQYF. CDR3 in DNA: TGCGCCAGCAGCTCCAACACAGCAGGAGAGACCCAGTACTTC. Drawing the rest from reference TRBV5-1 and TRBJ2-5, the complete variable domain is KAGVTQTPRYLIKTRGQQVTLSCSPISGHRSVSWYQQTPGQGLQFLFEYFSETQRNKGNFPGRFSGRQFSNSRSEMNVSTLELGDSALYLCASSSNTAGETQYFGPGTRLLVL.

This sequence joins TRBV4-3 and TRBJ1-2, with D possibly being TRBD1 (5 bases). The CDR3 runs to 18 residues. CDR1 is LGHNA and CDR2 is YSLEER in the germline V gene. The V end was cut by 2 bases, the J end by 0 bases, with 19 bases between. This CDR3 reads CASSQNHDRGKSNYGYTF. CDR3 DNA: TGCGCCAGCAGCCAAAACCACGACCGGGGGAAGTCTAACTATGGCTACACCTTC.

The V call is TRBV18, the J call TRBJ1-1; no definite D call. Germline CDR1 reads KGHSH; CDR2 reads LQKENI. The CDR3 has 13 residues. With 6 bases removed from V and 3 bases from J, the gap between germline ends came to 11 bases. The CDR3 DNA reads as TGTGCCAGCTCGTCTCAGGTGTACACTGAAGCTTTCTTT. It codes for CASSSQVYTEAFF.

The J gene is TRBJ2-7, the V gene TRBV12-3 or TRBV12-4; D call uncertain. Trimming removed 6 bases at V and 7 bases at J, with 13 bases between. This CDR3 contains 12 residues. The CDR3 spells CASSRSIGEQYF. The DNA for the CDR3 is TGTGCCAGCAGCAGATCAATAGGGGAGCAGTACTTC.

This clonotype turned up a few times. The gene calls are TRBV7-2 and TRBJ2-3, with 7 bases that match TRBD2. This CDR3 has 15 residues. Per the germline V gene, CDR1 is SGHTA and CDR2 is FQGNSA. V gave up 3 bases and J gave up 3 bases; unmatched junction bases: 6. CDR3 sequence reads: CASSFFGLETDTQYF. In DNA, the CDR3 is TGTGCCAGCAGCTTTTTCGGACTAGAGACAGATACGCAGTATTTT.

As regards this clonotype: The junction differs from germline at one of its ends, possibly a read error. The V gene is TRBV7-9, the J gene TRBJ2-6; perhaps TRBD1 as D (5 bases). CDR3 length: 17 amino acids. CDR1 SEHNR and CDR2 FQNEAQ come from the germline V gene (reference sequence). The chain's CDR3 is CASSFDKDRPGANVLTF. The CDR3 DNA reads as TGTGCCAGCAGCTTCGACAAGGACCGTCCTGGGGCCAACGTTCTGACTTTC.

V usage is TRBV5-1 and J usage is TRBJ2-7; no clear D gene. The V and J ends lost 0 bases and 2 bases respectively, with 9 bases between them. Germline lookup yields CDR1 SGHRS and CDR2 YFSETQ. CDR3 length: 14 residues. Here the CDR3 reads CASSLDLQTYEQYF. The CDR3 DNA is TGCGCCAGCAGCTTGGACCTACAGACCTACGAGCAGTACTTC.

This clonotype was detected only a few times. The V and J genes are TRBV6-2 or TRBV6-3 and TRBJ2-3; D gene unclear. Trimming stripped 2 bases from V and 0 bases from J, with 6 bases between. This CDR3 is 14 amino acids long. CDR1 and CDR2 (germline): MNHEY, SVGEGT. CDR3 sequence (DNA): TGTGCCAGCAGTTACGAGGACAGCACAGATACGCAGTATTTT. Translated: CASSYEDSTDTQYF.